This record looks at one T cell receptor (beta chain) sequence and its context. What it binds is unknown. Germline V gene sequence: CDR1 SGHTA, CDR2 FQGNSA. The CDR3 loop spans 17 amino acids. V lost 2 bases to trimming and J lost 5 bases; unmatched junction nucleotides: 13. The sample comes from a study of cytomegalovirus exposure and HLA in healthy donors. Turning to the study itself: Of the donors genotyped, several hundred in all, about 81% fell in the Caucasian-associated ancestry cluster.

Notes on the study in general: Later analysis indicated greater clonal expansion among HLA-associated TCR beta chains than among equally common other chains. What TCR beta sequences reportedly achieved was accurate prediction of HLA-A and HLA-B alleles in most subjects.

The study ran its PCR with 60 Vbeta and 13 Jbeta primers. Data came from immunoSEQ multiplex PCR; TCRdb stores just in-frame clones and leaves some out. The data contain 100,000 to 150,000 clones, around four fifths of them seen just once; the ten biggest clones take up approximately 3.5%. The chain is built from TRBV7-2 and TRBJ2-3; 7 nucleotides match TRBD2. Material: PBMCs. This clonotype was obtained from a woman between 40 and 50 years old in good health and CMV-seropositive. Written as DNA, the CDR3 is TGTGCCAGCAGCTTAAGGGGTGGGGGGGAGGGCCGAGATACGCAGTATTTT. As protein: CASSLRGGGEGRDTQYF.